These T cell receptor beta chains were read from a single sample in a study of blood T cell repertoires in COVID-19. Produced via immunoSEQ multiplex PCR; TCRdb's table is partial and in-frame only. The table includes 250,000 to 350,000 clones, over 75% detected once. The sequenced material came from peripheral blood. The receptors originated from a woman aged 55-69 years with acute or convalescent COVID-19. Each CDR3 is given with its conserved first and last residue. The order of the fields is V gene, D gene, J gene, clone size, CDR3 protein, CDR3 DNA. D genes are given only for firm matches. Not every row has a clone size; where given, it reads once, few, many or a size class.

v_call: TRBV5-4; d_call: NA; j_call: TRBJ2-7; clone_size: NA; cdr3_aa: CASTYRGSYEQYF; cdr3_nt: TGTGCCAGCACCTACCGGGGCTCCTACGAGCAGTACTTC
v_call: TRBV3-1/TRBV3-2; d_call: NA; j_call: TRBJ2-7; clone_size: once; cdr3_aa: CASSQLASFHEQYF; cdr3_nt: TGTGCCAGCAGCCAACTAGCTTCGTTCCACGAGCAGTACTTC
v_call: TRBV11-2; d_call: NA; j_call: TRBJ1-1; clone_size: NA; cdr3_aa: CASSPGVNTEAFF; cdr3_nt: TGTGCCAGCAGCCCGGGGGTCAACACTGAAGCTTTCTTT
v_call: TRBV7-2; d_call: NA; j_call: TRBJ2-4; clone_size: NA; cdr3_aa: CASSVTGTSKNIQYF; cdr3_nt: TGTGCCAGCAGCGTAACAGGTACCTCCAAAAACATTCAGTACTTC
v_call: TRBV7-7; d_call: TRBD1; j_call: TRBJ2-1; clone_size: NA; cdr3_aa: CASSPDRVGYNEQFF; cdr3_nt: TGTGCCAGCAGCCCGGACAGGGTGGGATACAATGAGCAGTTCTTC
v_call: TRBV28; d_call: TRBD1; j_call: TRBJ2-1; clone_size: NA; cdr3_aa: CASSLPGQGGLGEQFF; cdr3_nt: TGTGCCAGCAGTTTACCGGGACAGGGGGGGTTAGGTGAGCAGTTCTTC
v_call: TRBV5-8; d_call: NA; j_call: TRBJ2-5; clone_size: NA; cdr3_aa: CASSFERGTQYF; cdr3_nt: TGTGCCAGCAGCTTCGAAAGGGGGACCCAGTACTTC
v_call: TRBV5-5; d_call: NA; j_call: TRBJ1-3; clone_size: once; cdr3_aa: CASSPGFRVRAYSGNTIYF; cdr3_nt: TGTGCCAGCAGCCCAGGGTTCCGGGTCAGGGCCTACTCTGGAAACACCATATATTTT
v_call: TRBV5-5; d_call: NA; j_call: TRBJ2-7; clone_size: NA; cdr3_aa: CASSFLDTEQYF; cdr3_nt: TGTGCCAGCAGCTTCCTTGACACCGAGCAGTACTTC
v_call: TRBV3-1/TRBV3-2; d_call: NA; j_call: TRBJ2-7; clone_size: once; cdr3_aa: CASSQGSQSYEQYF; cdr3_nt: TGTGCCAGCAGCCAAGGCTCCCAGTCCTACGAGCAGTACTTC
v_call: TRBV9; d_call: NA; j_call: TRBJ2-2; clone_size: NA; cdr3_aa: CASSVGDLDTGELFF; cdr3_nt: TGTGCCAGCAGCGTAGGAGATTTGGACACCGGGGAGCTGTTTTTT
v_call: TRBV5-1; d_call: NA; j_call: TRBJ1-1; clone_size: NA; cdr3_aa: CASSLEPGGVTEAFF; cdr3_nt: TGCGCCAGCAGCTTGGAACCGGGAGGGGTCACTGAAGCTTTCTTT
v_call: TRBV13; d_call: NA; j_call: TRBJ2-2; clone_size: NA; cdr3_aa: CASSSPWTENTGELFF; cdr3_nt: TGTGCCAGCAGCTCCCCCTGGACAGAGAACACCGGGGAGCTGTTTTTT
v_call: TRBV27; d_call: NA; j_call: TRBJ1-4; clone_size: NA; cdr3_aa: CASSLRAQSEKLFF; cdr3_nt: TGTGCCAGCAGTCTGAGGGCTCAATCCGAAAAACTGTTTTTT
v_call: TRBV11-2; d_call: TRBD2; j_call: TRBJ2-3; clone_size: NA; cdr3_aa: CASSNSGGTDTQYF; cdr3_nt: TGTGCCAGCAGCAATAGCGGGGGTACAGATACGCAGTATTTT
v_call: TRBV12-3/TRBV12-4; d_call: NA; j_call: TRBJ1-1; clone_size: NA; cdr3_aa: CASSLGTRGEAFF; cdr3_nt: TGTGCCAGCAGTTTGGGGACAAGGGGCGAAGCTTTCTTT
v_call: TRBV28; d_call: NA; j_call: TRBJ1-2; clone_size: NA; cdr3_aa: CASTTGWNGYTF; cdr3_nt: TGTGCCAGCACAACAGGGTGGAATGGCTACACCTTC
v_call: TRBV5-1; d_call: NA; j_call: TRBJ1-1; clone_size: NA; cdr3_aa: CASSLVQTNTEAFF; cdr3_nt: TGCGCCAGCAGCTTGGTACAGACGAACACTGAAGCTTTCTTT
v_call: TRBV9; d_call: TRBD2; j_call: TRBJ2-1; clone_size: NA; cdr3_aa: CASMVAGGPPTYNEQFF; cdr3_nt: TGTGCCAGCATGGTAGCGGGGGGCCCTCCGACCTACAATGAGCAGTTCTTC
v_call: TRBV12-3/TRBV12-4; d_call: TRBD1; j_call: TRBJ1-1; clone_size: NA; cdr3_aa: CAIQQGAAEAFF; cdr3_nt: TGTGCCATCCAACAGGGGGCAGCTGAGGCTTTCTTT
v_call: TRBV29-1; d_call: NA; j_call: TRBJ2-7; clone_size: NA; cdr3_aa: CSVAGVSSYEQYF; cdr3_nt: TGCAGCGTTGCAGGGGTTAGCTCCTACGAGCAGTACTTC
v_call: TRBV9; d_call: TRBD1; j_call: TRBJ2-3; clone_size: NA; cdr3_aa: CASEAGGLGTDTQYF; cdr3_nt: TGTGCCAGCGAGGCAGGGGGCCTTGGCACAGATACGCAGTATTTT
v_call: TRBV28; d_call: TRBD1; j_call: TRBJ2-1; clone_size: NA; cdr3_aa: CASSFRDRGYNEQFF; cdr3_nt: TGTGCCAGCAGTTTCCGGGACAGGGGGTACAATGAGCAGTTCTTC
v_call: TRBV4-3; d_call: NA; j_call: TRBJ2-2; clone_size: NA; cdr3_aa: CASSQAWNTGELFF; cdr3_nt: TGCGCCAGCAGCCAAGCTTGGAACACCGGGGAGCTGTTTTTT
v_call: TRBV9; d_call: NA; j_call: TRBJ1-1; clone_size: NA; cdr3_aa: CASSVEGQGAQAFF; cdr3_nt: TGTGCCAGCAGCGTAGAGGGGCAGGGCGCACAAGCTTTCTTT
v_call: TRBV11-3; d_call: NA; j_call: TRBJ2-1; clone_size: NA; cdr3_aa: CASSGRDISGYNEQFF; cdr3_nt: TGTGCCAGCAGCGGCCGGGACATCTCCGGCTACAATGAGCAGTTCTTC
v_call: TRBV5-1; d_call: TRBD1; j_call: TRBJ2-1; clone_size: NA; cdr3_aa: CASSPAGQGPYNEQFF; cdr3_nt: TGCGCCAGCAGCCCGGCTGGACAGGGCCCCTACAATGAGCAGTTCTTC
v_call: TRBV30; d_call: TRBD2; j_call: TRBJ2-3; clone_size: NA; cdr3_aa: CALDGTSGRTDTQYF; cdr3_nt: TGTGCCCTGGATGGGACTAGCGGGAGGACAGATACGCAGTATTTT
v_call: TRBV6-5; d_call: TRBD2; j_call: TRBJ2-7; clone_size: NA; cdr3_aa: CASRGRGVQSYEQYF; cdr3_nt: TGTGCCAGCAGGGGGCGGGGGGTACAATCCTACGAGCAGTACTTC
v_call: TRBV6-2/TRBV6-3; d_call: NA; j_call: TRBJ2-3; clone_size: NA; cdr3_aa: CASSSRGAEDTQYF; cdr3_nt: TGTGCCAGCAGTTCCCGGGGGGCGGAAGATACGCAGTATTTT
v_call: TRBV9; d_call: NA; j_call: TRBJ2-3; clone_size: NA; cdr3_aa: CASSSSKPGLITDTQYF; cdr3_nt: TGTGCCAGCAGCTCCTCGAAGCCGGGACTTATCACAGATACGCAGTATTTT
v_call: TRBV2; d_call: TRBD2; j_call: TRBJ2-5; clone_size: NA; cdr3_aa: CASTGLRLAGGGSETQYF; cdr3_nt: TGTGCCAGCACCGGGCTGAGACTAGCGGGAGGAGGGTCGGAGACCCAGTACTTC
v_call: TRBV5-6; d_call: NA; j_call: TRBJ1-6; clone_size: NA; cdr3_aa: CASTAGGDNSPLHF; cdr3_nt: TGTGCCAGCACCGCCGGCGGAGATAATTCACCCCTCCACTTT
v_call: TRBV5-6; d_call: NA; j_call: TRBJ1-6; clone_size: NA; cdr3_aa: CASSLQGGNSPLHF; cdr3_nt: TGTGCCAGCAGCTTGCAGGGTGGAAATTCACCCCTCCACTTT
v_call: TRBV5-6; d_call: NA; j_call: TRBJ2-7; clone_size: NA; cdr3_aa: CASSLASESSYEQYF; cdr3_nt: TGTGCCAGCAGCTTGGCCTCGGAGAGCTCCTACGAGCAGTACTTC
v_call: TRBV13; d_call: NA; j_call: TRBJ2-1; clone_size: NA; cdr3_aa: CASIPGVGSYNEQFF; cdr3_nt: TGTGCCAGCATCCCAGGGGTGGGTTCCTACAATGAGCAGTTCTTC
v_call: TRBV28; d_call: TRBD1; j_call: TRBJ1-2; clone_size: NA; cdr3_aa: CASSIIQGVGYTF; cdr3_nt: TGTGCCAGCAGTATAATACAGGGGGTAGGCTACACCTTC
v_call: TRBV15; d_call: TRBD1; j_call: TRBJ1-1; clone_size: NA; cdr3_aa: CATALDRVKTEAFF; cdr3_nt: TGTGCCACTGCCCTGGACAGGGTCAAGACTGAAGCTTTCTTT
v_call: TRBV15; d_call: TRBD1; j_call: TRBJ1-3; clone_size: NA; cdr3_aa: CATSRVGPGQGSGNTIYF; cdr3_nt: TGTGCCACCAGCAGAGTCGGCCCGGGACAGGGGAGTGGAAACACCATATATTTT
v_call: TRBV11-3; d_call: TRBD1; j_call: TRBJ2-2; clone_size: once; cdr3_aa: CASSSGDRKQNANTGELFF; cdr3_nt: TGTGCCAGCAGCTCCGGGGACAGGAAACAAAACGCGAACACCGGGGAGCTGTTTTTT